One and the same sample provided the 13 T cell receptor beta chains below, sequenced in a study of blood T cell repertoires in COVID-19. Clones were sequenced by immunoSEQ multiplex PCR, and TCRdb holds only the in-frame ones, with some missing. The repertoire holds approximately 140,000 clones, with roughly 90% as singletons. The sequenced sample consisted of PBMCs or T cells enriched from blood (not recorded which). Receptors originate from a woman aged 30 to 39 with acute COVID-19.

This chain connects TRBV6-2 or TRBV6-3 to TRBJ2-5; 9 positions agree with TRBD2. The CDR3 length is 14 residues. Trimming cost V 5 bases and J 5 bases; bases outside gene matches: 6. Germline V gene lookup returns CDR1 MNHEY and CDR2 SVGEGT. CDR3 sequence: CASSEISGSETQYF. CDR3 DNA: TGTGCCAGCAGTGAGATTAGCGGGAGTGAGACCCAGTACTTC.

The chain couples TRBV6-2 or TRBV6-3 to TRBJ2-5; 11 bases match TRBD2. The V gene's germline CDR1 is MNHEY and CDR2 SVGEGT. V lost 5 bases and J lost 5; bases outside the gene matches: 7. The CDR3 covers 15 residues. Here the CDR3 reads CASSRLAGSPETQYF. The CDR3 nucleotides read TGTGCCAGCAGTCGACTAGCGGGGAGCCCCGAGACCCAGTACTTC.

The genes are TRBV7-9 and TRBJ1-1; D remains unclear. There are 15 residues in the CDR3. Germline CDR1 is SEHNR and CDR2 is FQNEAQ (reference sequence). Between the trimmed V and J ends, which lost 5 bases and 1 base, there was a span of 14 bases. CDR3 sequence reads: CASSEVRLPNTEAFF. The CDR3 DNA reads as TGTGCCAGCAGCGAGGTTCGACTACCGAACACTGAAGCTTTCTTT.

The V call is TRBV7-9, the J call TRBJ2-2; D gene unclear. The germline gives CDR1 SEHNR, CDR2 FQNEAQ (reference sequence). V lost 0 bases, J lost 7 bases, and 15 bases lay in between. The CDR3 is 16 amino acids. CDR3 sequence reads: CASSLAAPRMGGELFF. CDR3 DNA: TGTGCCAGCAGCTTAGCGGCCCCGAGGATGGGCGGGGAGCTGTTTTTT. Supplemented by reference TRBV7-9 and TRBJ2-2, the full variable domain reads DTGVSQNPRHKITKRGQNVTFRCDPISEHNRLYWYRQTLGQGPEFLTYFQNEAQLEKSRLLSDRFSAERPKGSFSTLEIQRTEQGDSAMYLCASSLAAPRMGGELFFGEGSRLTVL.

This CDR3 is CSASVWGRASYNEQFF. In DNA, the CDR3 is TGCAGTGCTAGTGTTTGGGGGAGGGCCTCCTACAATGAGCAGTTCTTC. The rearrangement uses TRBV20-1 and TRBJ2-1, with TRBD2 identical over 7 bases. CDR3 length: 16 residues. CDR1 DFQATT and CDR2 SNEGSKA come from the germline V gene (reference sequence). The V and J ends lost 3 bases and 0 bases, in that order; junction bases with no gene match: 8.

The V and J genes are TRBV5-1 and TRBJ2-5, with a tentative D call TRBD2 (6 bases). Trimming pared 0 bases from V and 4 bases from J, leaving 13 bases between. CDR1 and CDR2 from the germline V gene are SGHRS and YFSETQ. The CDR3 runs 15 residues. In DNA, the CDR3 is TGCGCCAGCAGCTTGGCCGGGAGTTTGGGAGAGACCCAGTACTTC. Encoded protein: CASSLAGSLGETQYF.

This clone was detected once. The CDR3 DNA reads as TGTGCCAGCAGTTTAGACAGGAGAAAAGCTTTCTTT. Protein: CASSLDRRKAFF. The chain recombines TRBV28 with TRBJ1-1, with a tentative D call TRBD1 (6 bases). CDR3 length equals 12 residues. Germline loops: CDR1 MDHEN, CDR2 SYDVKM. The V end lost 2 bases, the J end lost 9 bases, and 10 bases lay between the germline ends. The full variable domain, rest sourced from reference TRBV28 and TRBJ1-1, is DVKVTQSSRYLVKRTGEKVFLECVQDMDHENMFWYRQDPGLGLRLIYFSYDVKMKEKGDIPEGYSVSREKKERFSLILESASTNQTSMYLCASSLDRRKAFFGQGTRLTVV.

The chain carries TRBV28 and TRBJ1-2, with D unclear. This CDR3 comprises 12 residues. The germline CDR1 and CDR2 sequences are MDHEN and SYDVKM. V was clipped by 6 bases and J by 0 bases, with 5 bases between them. The chain's CDR3 is CASRSTNYGYTF. The CDR3 DNA reads TGTGCCAGCAGGAGCACTAACTATGGCTACACCTTC.

The V and J genes are TRBV7-9 and TRBJ1-3, with D hard to call. CDR3 length equals 14 residues. Germline assignment: CDR1 SEHNR and CDR2 FQNEAQ (reference sequence). Trimming stripped 5 bases from V and 1 base from J, with 9 bases between. The CDR3 protein is CASSTTESGNTIYF. The CDR3, as DNA: TGTGCCAGCAGCACGACGGAGTCTGGAAACACCATATATTTT.

The chain joins TRBV7-3 to TRBJ1-1; D uncertain. Germline V gene data show CDR1 as SGHTA and CDR2 as FQGTGA. Trimming shortened V by 2 bases and J by 5 bases, and 9 bases separated the two germline ends. The CDR3 is 13 residues long. CDR3 sequence: CASSLSVATEAFF. The DNA for the CDR3 is TGTGCCAGCAGCTTATCCGTGGCTACTGAAGCTTTCTTT.

The chain has TRBV4-3 and TRBJ2-1, with TRBD2 matching over 7 bases. Looked up from germline, CDR1 is LGHNA and CDR2 is YSLEER. The V and J ends lost 0 bases and 4 bases, in that order; junction bases with no gene match: 3. The CDR3 runs to 15 residues. CDR3 protein: CASSQEEGGYNEQFF. CDR3 nucleotides: TGCGCCAGCAGCCAAGAAGAGGGAGGGTACAATGAGCAGTTCTTC.

The V call is TRBV7-6, the J call TRBJ2-5; 13 bases are a match to TRBD2. The germline V gene encodes CDR1 SGHVS and CDR2 FNYEAQ. The CDR3 sequence is 16 residues long. V shed 2 bases and J 4 bases; nucleotides not matched to a gene: 4. The CDR3 sequence is CASSLTGLAGVETQYF. DNA for the CDR3: TGTGCCAGCAGCTTAACCGGACTAGCGGGGGTAGAGACCCAGTACTTC.

This chain links TRBV18 with TRBJ2-7, with 15 bases lining up with TRBD2. J was trimmed by 3 bases and V by 0 bases; bases with no gene match: 3. The CDR3 has 17 residues. Germline loops: CDR1 KGHSH, CDR2 LQKENI. CDR3 amino acids: CASSPPVGLAGGYEQYF. The DNA for the CDR3 is TGTGCCAGCTCACCACCGGTGGGACTAGCGGGGGGCTACGAGCAGTACTTC.